This entry lists 16 T cell receptor beta chains sequenced from one sample in a study of CXCR3-negative and CXCR3-positive naive CD8 T cells. Carrying UMI labels, the TRB cDNA libraries were prepared through 5' RACE. TCRdb reprocessed the 5' RACE reads, keeping one entry per CDR3 protein, no DNA. Here the sample table reports under 70,000 distinct CDR3 sequences. Sequencing was performed on memory CD8+ T cells from blood. The source of these receptors is a human donor in good health. Some clones in this sample may be carry-over from other donors' samples.

This chain connects TRBV20-1 to TRBJ1-6. This CDR3 region has 13 residues. Germline values: CDR1 DFQATT, CDR2 SNEGSKA (reference sequence). The CDR3 loop reads CSARRQNNSPLHF.

J is TRBJ2-1 and V is TRBV20-1; TCRdb lists TRBD1, though no DNA is available to test this call. The germline V gene has CDR1 DFQATT and CDR2 SNEGSKA (reference sequence). The CDR3 length is 13 residues. CDR3 in amino acids: CSARAGGYNEQFF.

The chain couples TRBV5-1 to TRBJ2-1; the TRBD1 assignment by TCRdb is unverifiable without DNA. The germline CDR1 and CDR2 sequences are SGHRS and YFSETQ. This CDR3 has 18 amino acids. CDR3 loop: CASSWTQTGEASYNEQFF.

The V and J genes are TRBV20-1 and TRBJ2-7; TCRdb proposes TRBD1, but this gene call is untestable without DNA. CDR1 and CDR2 (germline): DFQATT, SNEGSKA (reference sequence). The CDR3 totals 16 residues. This CDR3 reads CSARDLTAGVLYEQYF.

V usage is TRBV7-8 and J usage is TRBJ2-1. From germline, CDR1 is SGHVS and CDR2 FQNEAQ. This CDR3 has 19 amino acids. The CDR3 region is CASSLGQTSSFFGLNEQFF.

V is TRBV7-6 and J is TRBJ2-5; absent DNA, TCRdb's TRBD2 call cannot be checked. The CDR3 is 15 amino acids. Germline V gene data show CDR1 as SGHVS and CDR2 as FNYEAQ. CDR3 loop: CASTLIGGGGETQYF.

The chain has TRBV25-1 and TRBJ1-6; TCRdb designates TRBD1, a call that cannot be tested without DNA. CDR3 length: 16 residues. The germline V gene encodes CDR1 MGHDK and CDR2 SYGVNS. CDR3 protein: CANPDRVPYYNSPLHF.

The gene calls are TRBV11-2 and TRBJ2-3. The germline gives CDR1 SGHAT, CDR2 FQNNGV. The CDR3 has 15 residues. This CDR3 reads CASSSEQASTDTQYF.

The V call is TRBV29-1, the J call TRBJ2-3; absent DNA, TCRdb's TRBD1 call cannot be checked. CDR1 is SQVTM, CDR2 ANQGSEA, per germline. This CDR3 has 15 amino acids. The CDR3 sequence is CSPIRRPLGVDTQYF.

The chain carries TRBV7-6 and TRBJ2-7; the TCRdb D gene call, TRBD1, has no DNA to confirm it. This CDR3 is built from 15 residues. Germline V CDR1 and CDR2: SGHVS, FNYEAQ. The CDR3 spells CASSWGQGSSYEQYF.

The chain couples TRBV29-1 to TRBJ2-2. Looked up from germline, CDR1 is SQVTM and CDR2 is ANQGSEA. The CDR3 loop spans 13 amino acids. This CDR3 is CSVVQSNTGELFF.

This chain uses TRBV10-1 with TRBJ2-1. The CDR3 is made up of 13 amino acids. CDR1 WNHNN and CDR2 SYGVQD come from the germline V gene (reference sequence). The chain's CDR3 is CASSDLVDNEQFF.

The chain uses TRBV7-8 and TRBJ1-2; TCRdb proposes TRBD1, but this gene call is untestable without DNA. From germline, CDR1 is SGHVS and CDR2 FQNEAQ. The CDR3 is 14 residues long. This CDR3 is CASSSRTGNYGYTF.

The genes are TRBV9 and TRBJ2-7; TCRdb proposes TRBD1, but this gene call is untestable without DNA. Germline V gene data show CDR1 as SGDLS and CDR2 as YYNGEE. The CDR3 has 16 amino acids. CDR3 residues: CASSGSGEPATNEQYF.

The chain combines TRBV5-1 with TRBJ1-1. In germline, CDR1 is SGHRS, CDR2 YFSETQ. The CDR3 is 13 residues long. CDR3: CASSLERSTEAFF.

The chain's CDR3 is CASGTSGDEQFF. The chain recombines TRBV28 with TRBJ2-1; TCRdb reports TRBD1, a call that lacks DNA to check it against. The CDR3 has 12 residues. Per the germline V gene, CDR1 is MDHEN and CDR2 is SYDVKM. Variable domain in full (rest from reference TRBV28 and TRBJ2-1): DVKVTQSSRYLVKRTGEKVFLECVQDMDHENMFWYRQDPGLGLRLIYFSYDVKMKEKGDIPEGYSVSREKKERFSLILESASTNQTSMYLCASGTSGDEQFFGPGTRLTVL.